This is a list of T cell receptor beta chains from one sample in a study of blood T cell repertoires in COVID-19. Profiling relied on immunoSEQ multiplex PCR, and the TCRdb table lists in-frame clones only, not all of them. Of approximately 170,000 clones in the sample, roughly 84% are singletons; the top ten hold roughly a tenth. Source material: peripheral blood. The receptors shown here come from a woman aged 80 or over with active or convalescent COVID-19. Both conserved end residues are part of each CDR3.

v_call cdr3_aa
TRBV19 CASNYNPRDYGYTF
TRBV6-5 CASSRGDHYEQYF
TRBV5-1 CASSLATGMDGYTF
TRBV12-3/TRBV12-4 CASRSTGSQPQHF
TRBV28 CASSLKFPGEQYF
TRBV7-2 CASSRQTGLNQPQHF
TRBV5-1 CASSPDRGRYPSEAFF
TRBV11-2 CASSPRQGGTGELFF
TRBV10-3 CAISPGLYEQYF
TRBV7-9 CASSPRASYNEQFF
TRBV7-9 CASSFGGGQPQHF
TRBV28 CASSPRRQGDQPQHF
TRBV6-5 CASKPRGGGQETQYF
TRBV19 CASSISLARNYEQYF
TRBV5-1 CASSLNTGSRSKNIQYF
TRBV6-1 CASSEAGRGHKGYTF
TRBV6-1 CASSDKGDTEAFF
TRBV18 CASNSRGGGSGANVLTF
TRBV2 CASSAAQRGQPQHF
TRBV28 CASSLRDTNYGYTF
TRBV7-2 CASSLALGTSYEQFF
TRBV24-1 CATSFGRGGELFF
TRBV10-3 CAISGQGASDTQYF
TRBV6-4 CASRVDRSTPNSPLHF
TRBV28 CASSPMRGATNEKLFF
TRBV6-5 CASSHRQGHQPQHF
TRBV2 CASSFTGFTGELFF
TRBV21-1 CASIFSRQQFF
TRBV11-2 CASSWSGSLSIAKNIQYF
TRBV12-3/TRBV12-4 CASSSGQNYGYTF
TRBV2 CASSADINSNQPQHF
TRBV14 CASSPLAGVETQYF
TRBV10-1 CASSHSGGNTEAFF
TRBV5-1 CASSLGDYLADTQYF
TRBV20-1 CSAIGKETQYF
TRBV24-1 CATSDAGQETYEQYF
TRBV10-3 CAISEGPRGGYTF
TRBV15 CATSRSTASSGNTIYF
TRBV9 CASSEKSANTGELFF
TRBV5-1 CASSLALGEGAEAFF